These 19 T cell receptor beta chains share one sample of origin, sequenced in a study of blood T cell repertoires in COVID-19 (dated by TCRdb to about 2020). Library construction relied on the immunoSEQ multiplex PCR assay. TCRdb took over this immuneACCESS table, retaining in-frame rearrangements with V and J assigned. Such tables are incomplete; in checked studies, under half of the missing clones stem from an unresolved V gene, and the remainder is unexplained. The sample yields some 65,000 clones; under 95% were counted once. About 3% of the sample goes to the ten largest clones. Input material: peripheral blood. The receptor set was obtained from a man aged 65-85 years with active COVID-19.

The chain is built from TRBV29-1 and TRBJ2-5, with 7 bases aligning to TRBD2. V dropped 4 bases and J dropped 2; count of bases not matched to a gene: 4. The CDR3 totals 13 residues. Germline V gene data show CDR1 as SQVTM and CDR2 as ANQGSEA. CDR3 in amino acids: CSVGLAVQETQYF. CDR3 DNA: TGCAGCGTTGGGCTAGCGGTACAAGAGACCCAGTACTTC.

The chain is built from TRBV7-9 and TRBJ1-5; tentative D call: TRBD1 (5 bases). Trimming cost V 3 bases and J 3 bases, with 15 bases left between them. The CDR3 contains 16 residues. The germline V gene has CDR1 SEHNR and CDR2 FQNEAQ (reference sequence). The DNA of the CDR3 is TGTGCCAGCAGCTTGGAGGGGCAGGGCCCCAATCAGCCCCAGCATTTT. This translates into CASSLEGQGPNQPQHF.

The gene calls are TRBV19 and TRBJ2-5; D possibly corresponds to TRBD1 (6 bases). Looked up from germline, CDR1 is LNHDA and CDR2 is SQIVND (reference sequence). CDR3 length equals 17 residues. Trimming removed 2 bases from V and 2 bases from J, with 18 bases in between. The CDR3 DNA sequence: TGTGCCAGTAGTATAAGGGGGTTGGGCCGGTTACAAGAGACCCAGTACTTC. This encodes CASSIRGLGRLQETQYF. The whole variable domain, filled in from reference TRBV19 and TRBJ2-5, reads DGGITQSPKYLFRKEGQNVTLSCEQNLNHDAMYWYRQDPGQGLRLIYYSQIVNDFQKGDIAEGYSVSREKKESFPLTVTSAQKNPTAFYLCASSIRGLGRLQETQYFGPGTRLLVL.

V gene TRBV7-9 combines with J gene TRBJ1-6; TRBD1 aligns across 9 bases. Trimming removed 5 bases from V and 9 bases from J; junction bases left unmatched: 8. This CDR3 contains 15 residues. Germline assignment: CDR1 SEHNR and CDR2 FQNEAQ (reference sequence). DNA of the CDR3: TGTGCCAGCAGCCGGACAGGGGTGGGAAGTTCACCCCTCCACTTT. It translates to CASSRTGVGSSPLHF.

V is TRBV18 and J is TRBJ2-7; 9 nucleotides match TRBD1. Germline V gene sequence: CDR1 KGHSH, CDR2 LQKENI. With V trimmed by 2 bases and J by 5 bases, 1 base remained unmatched. This CDR3 is built from 13 residues. Here the CDR3 reads CASSPWTGDEQYV. The CDR3 region has the DNA TGTGCCAGCTCACCATGGACAGGGGACGAGCAGTACGTC.

The chain combines TRBV20-1 with TRBJ1-2; maybe TRBD1 (5 bases). The CDR3 has 14 amino acids. CDR1 and CDR2 (germline): DFQATT, SNEGSKA (reference sequence). Trimming cost V 3 bases and J 4 bases, with 15 bases left between them. The DNA for the CDR3 is TGCAGTGCTAGTCAAGGGTTTGGGGCCTATGGCTACACCTTC. This codes for CSASQGFGAYGYTF.

V and J are TRBV9 and TRBJ2-5, with 8 positions matching TRBD2. The CDR3 consists of 16 residues. With 0 bases clipped from V and 4 bases from J, the junction kept 8 bases outside the gene matches. CDR1 SGDLS and CDR2 YYNGEE come from the germline V gene. CDR3 DNA sequence: TGTGCCAGCAGCGTAGGGTCGGGGGGGACTTTAGAGACCCAGTACTTC. Translation gives CASSVGSGGTLETQYF.

In its sample, this clone was seen once. The CDR3, as DNA: TGCGCCAGCAGCCCCCGGACAGGGGACGTGGAGACCCAGTACTTC. Its translation: CASSPRTGDVETQYF. The chain has TRBV4-3 and TRBJ2-5, with 9 positions matching TRBD1. The CDR3 is 15 amino acids. CDR1 and CDR2 (germline): LGHNA, YSLEER. V gave up 4 bases and J gave up 5 bases; unmatched junction bases: 8.

V usage is TRBV6-2 or TRBV6-3 and J usage is TRBJ1-5, with no clear D. Trimming cost V 6 bases and J 4 bases, with 25 bases left between them. The CDR3 extends over 18 amino acids. Per germline, CDR1 MNHEY and CDR2 SVGEGT. Written as DNA, the CDR3 is TGTGCCAGCAGCGACCAGTTTCCTGCCCTCACGAGGAATCAGCCCCAGCATTTT. It is translated as CASSDQFPALTRNQPQHF.

This clone was seen only a few times. The V and J genes are TRBV27 and TRBJ1-6; TRBD1 agrees at 8 bases. Losses at the gene ends were 5 bases for V and 8 bases for J; bases not matched to a gene: 11. The V gene's germline CDR1 is MNHEY and CDR2 SMNVEV (reference sequence). The CDR3 covers 16 residues. CDR3 in DNA: TGTGCCAGCAGTCGTAGACAGGGGCAGGTGGATTCACCCCTCCACTTT. Encoded protein: CASSRRQGQVDSPLHF.

Here the CDR3 DNA reads TGCGCCAGCAGCCAAGATGCTAGCGGGGGGTTCGGGGCCAACGTCCTGACTTTC. Protein product: CASSQDASGGFGANVLTF. The V gene is TRBV4-1, the J gene TRBJ2-6; 11 bases align to TRBD2. Germline CDR1 reads MGHRA; CDR2 reads YSYEKL. With V trimmed by 0 bases and J by 4 bases, 5 bases remained unmatched. This CDR3 contains 18 residues.

V gene TRBV2 combines with J gene TRBJ1-2, with D possibly being TRBD1 (6 bases). CDR1 SNHLY and CDR2 FYNNEI come from the germline V gene. Trimming left V 6 bases short and J 5 bases short, with 16 bases between. There are 14 residues in the CDR3. CDR3: CASRLIQGVYGYTF. As DNA, the CDR3 is TGTGCCAGCAGACTAATACAGGGTGTGTATGGCTACACCTTC.

CDR3 region: CASTKTVGQGSYEQYF. The CDR3 nucleotides are TGTGCCAGCACGAAAACGGTGGGACAGGGGTCCTACGAGCAGTACTTC. The chain employs TRBV6-6 and TRBJ2-7, with 10 bases aligning to TRBD1. J lost 1 base, V lost 7 bases, and 10 bases had no gene match. Looked up from germline, CDR1 is MNHNY and CDR2 is SVGAGI (reference sequence). The CDR3 runs to 16 residues.

The CDR3 loop reads CASSLTGVDEKLFF. The CDR3 nucleotides read TGTGCCAGCTCATTGACAGGTGTGGATGAAAAACTGTTTTTT. The gene calls are TRBV18 and TRBJ1-4; D perhaps matches TRBD1 (6 bases). V lost 5 bases to trimming and J lost 6 bases, with 13 bases between them. Per germline, CDR1 KGHSH and CDR2 LQKENI. The CDR3 is 14 amino acids.

The V call is TRBV29-1, the J call TRBJ2-7, with TRBD2 matching over 7 bases. Germline loops: CDR1 SQVTM, CDR2 ANQGSEA. V shed 3 bases, J shed 0 bases, and the junction held 5 bases outside the gene matches. The CDR3 is 14 amino acids. The CDR3 loop is CSVDGGTSSYEQYF. CDR3 coding DNA: TGCAGCGTTGACGGGGGGACGAGCTCCTACGAGCAGTACTTC.

The V call is TRBV28, the J call TRBJ2-7; 7 bases are a match to TRBD1. With 2 bases clipped from V and 8 bases from J, the junction kept 3 bases outside the gene matches. The CDR3 length is 12 residues. Germline loops: CDR1 MDHEN, CDR2 SYDVKM. This CDR3 is CASSLQQGKQYV. The CDR3 DNA reads as TGTGCCAGCAGTTTACAACAGGGGAAGCAGTACGTC.

The V call is TRBV6-6, the J call TRBJ1-5, with D tentatively TRBD1 (6 bases). The germline V gene encodes CDR1 MNHNY and CDR2 SVGAGI (reference sequence). The CDR3 is 16 amino acids. V lost 5 bases and J 0 bases, leaving 14 bases between the germline ends. The CDR3 loop reads CASSPSQGYSNQPQHF. CDR3 coding DNA: TGTGCCAGCAGTCCTTCACAGGGCTATAGCAATCAGCCCCAGCATTTT.

By share, this clone counts as medium-sized. The chain joins TRBV10-3 to TRBJ1-5; 7 bases align to TRBD1. The CDR3 totals 14 residues. The J segment lost 7 bases and the V segment lost 6 bases, leaving 9 bases of the junction unmatched. CDR1 and CDR2 from the germline V gene are ENHRY and SYGVKD. The CDR3 DNA is TGTGCCATCAGCGAAAGACAGGGCAGCCAGCCCCAGCATTTT. This translates into CAISERQGSQPQHF.

This sequence joins TRBV6-6 and TRBJ1-2; 8 bases fit TRBD1. V shed 6 bases and J 1 base; nucleotides not matched to a gene: 4. This CDR3 contains 14 residues. The V gene's germline CDR1 is MNHNY and CDR2 SVGAGI (reference sequence). CDR3 sequence (DNA): TGTGCCAGCAGCGGACAGGGCCATAACTATGGCTACACCTTC. The encoded protein is CASSGQGHNYGYTF.